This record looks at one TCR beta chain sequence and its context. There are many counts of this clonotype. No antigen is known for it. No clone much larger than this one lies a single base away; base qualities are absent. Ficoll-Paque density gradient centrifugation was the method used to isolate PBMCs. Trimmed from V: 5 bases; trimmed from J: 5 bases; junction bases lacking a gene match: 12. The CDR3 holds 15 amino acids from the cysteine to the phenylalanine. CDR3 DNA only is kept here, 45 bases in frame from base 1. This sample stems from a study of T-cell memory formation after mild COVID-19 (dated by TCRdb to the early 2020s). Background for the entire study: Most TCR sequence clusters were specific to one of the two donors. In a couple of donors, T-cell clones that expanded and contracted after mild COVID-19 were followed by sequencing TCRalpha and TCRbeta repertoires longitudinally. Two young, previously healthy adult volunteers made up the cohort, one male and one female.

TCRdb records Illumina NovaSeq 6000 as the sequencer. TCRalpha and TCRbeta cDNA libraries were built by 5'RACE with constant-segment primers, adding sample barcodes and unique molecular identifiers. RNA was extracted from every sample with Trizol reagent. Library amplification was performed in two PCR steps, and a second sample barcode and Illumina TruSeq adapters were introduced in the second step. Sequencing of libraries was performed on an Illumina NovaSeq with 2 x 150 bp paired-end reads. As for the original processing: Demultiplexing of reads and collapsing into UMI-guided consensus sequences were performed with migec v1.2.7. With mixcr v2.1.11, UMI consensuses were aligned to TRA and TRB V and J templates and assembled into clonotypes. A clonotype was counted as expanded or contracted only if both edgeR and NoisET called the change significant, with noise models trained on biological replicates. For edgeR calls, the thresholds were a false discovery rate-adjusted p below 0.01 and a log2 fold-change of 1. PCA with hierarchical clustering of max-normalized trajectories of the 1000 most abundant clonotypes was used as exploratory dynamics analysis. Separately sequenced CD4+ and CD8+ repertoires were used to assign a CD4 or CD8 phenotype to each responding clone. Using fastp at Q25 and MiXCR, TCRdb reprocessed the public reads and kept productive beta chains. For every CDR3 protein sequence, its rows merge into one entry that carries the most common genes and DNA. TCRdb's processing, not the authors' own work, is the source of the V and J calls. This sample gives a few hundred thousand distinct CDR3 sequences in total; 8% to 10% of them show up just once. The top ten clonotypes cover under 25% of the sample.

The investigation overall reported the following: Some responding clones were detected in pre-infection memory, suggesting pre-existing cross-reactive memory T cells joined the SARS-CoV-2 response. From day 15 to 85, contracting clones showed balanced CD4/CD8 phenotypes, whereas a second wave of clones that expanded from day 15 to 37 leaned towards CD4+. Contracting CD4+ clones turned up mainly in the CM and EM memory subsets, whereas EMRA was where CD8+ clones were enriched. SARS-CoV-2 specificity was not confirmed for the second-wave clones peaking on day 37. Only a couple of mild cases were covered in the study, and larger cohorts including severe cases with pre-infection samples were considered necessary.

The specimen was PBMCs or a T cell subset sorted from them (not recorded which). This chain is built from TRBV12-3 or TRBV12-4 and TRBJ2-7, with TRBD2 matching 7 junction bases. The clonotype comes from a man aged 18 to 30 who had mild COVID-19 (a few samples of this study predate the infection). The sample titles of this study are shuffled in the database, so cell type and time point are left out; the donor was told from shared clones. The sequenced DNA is TGTGCCAGCAGTCTGGGGGGGACGTGGGAGGACGAGCAGTACTTC. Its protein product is CASSLGGTWEDEQYF.